The TCR beta chain under discussion was sequenced for a study of CD8+ T cells in alopecia areata. Broader study findings: Tissue-resident alphabeta T cells belonging to normal skin likewise get sequenced within scalp specimens. Although TCR sharing was seen in mice, sharing across patients was less clear, possibly for HLA-related reasons. Alopecia totalis/universalis scalp especially showed more expanded CD8+ clones than normal scalp.

Alopecia areata patients provided lesional scalp punch biopsies and peripheral blood. As the sequencing template, cDNA was produced by extracting RNA and reverse transcribing it. Data came from immunoSEQ multiplex PCR; TCRdb stores just in-frame clones and leaves some out. The sample carries 90,000 to 130,000 clones, approximately 61% recorded once. Trimming cost V 8 bases and J 11 bases, with 16 bases left between them. Germline V gene lookup returns CDR1 MNHEY and CDR2 SMNVEV (reference sequence). The length of the CDR3 is 12 residues. This clone was seen once. No antigen is known for it. The receptor's source is a human donor with alopecia areata. The sample consisted of NKG2D-low CD8+ T cells sorted from blood. The chain joins TRBV27 to TRBJ1-5; D uncertain. DNA of the CDR3: TGTGCCAGCGGGTACGGACTCACGACCCAGCATTTT. Translated, it gives CASGYGLTTQHF.